The source of this T cell receptor (beta chain) is a study of shared clonotypes between healthy human individuals. Whole-study results and caveats: Only blood was sampled, and tissue TCR repertoires likely differ from blood ones.

Each PCR replicate from the sorted subsets contained 200 to 250 ng DNA, which is tens of thousands of T cell genomes. Method: immunoSEQ multiplex PCR; TCRdb's copy keeps in-frame clones and lacks some. The top ten clones hold roughly 0.61% of a sample with 1 million to 1.3 million clones, approximately 80% of them seen once. CD4+ cell separation produced CD45RA+ naive and CD45RA-negative memory subsets. With regard to this clone: The antigen remains unidentified.

V gave up 3 bases and J gave up 7 bases, with 12 bases separating them. Germline V gene data show CDR1 as MNHEY and CDR2 as SMNVEV (reference sequence). The CDR3 totals 13 residues. The TCR sequence derives from a man in his late teens or twenties in good health. Some clones in this sample may be carry-over from other donors' samples. The sequencing sample was made of memory CD4+ T cells from PBMCs. Subset here: CD45RA-negative fraction. The chain carries TRBV27 and TRBJ1-2; D uncertain. As DNA, the CDR3 is TGTGCCAGCAGTTTTACAACATTCGGTGGCTACACCTTC. Translation: CASSFTTFGGYTF.